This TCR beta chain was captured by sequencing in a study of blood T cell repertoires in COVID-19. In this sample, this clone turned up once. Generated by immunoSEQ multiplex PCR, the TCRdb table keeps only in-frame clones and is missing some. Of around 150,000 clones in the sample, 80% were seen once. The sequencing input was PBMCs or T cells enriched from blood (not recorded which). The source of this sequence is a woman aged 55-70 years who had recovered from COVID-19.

CDR3 nucleotides: TGTGCCAGCAGCCCTACTAGCGGATACTCCTACGAGCAGTACTTC. Translation: CASSPTSGYSYEQYF. The chain uses TRBV9 and TRBJ2-7; 8 bases agree with TRBD2. CDR1 and CDR2 (germline): SGDLS, YYNGEE. The CDR3 is 15 amino acids. Trimming took 4 bases from V and 0 from J; bases not matched to a gene: 6.